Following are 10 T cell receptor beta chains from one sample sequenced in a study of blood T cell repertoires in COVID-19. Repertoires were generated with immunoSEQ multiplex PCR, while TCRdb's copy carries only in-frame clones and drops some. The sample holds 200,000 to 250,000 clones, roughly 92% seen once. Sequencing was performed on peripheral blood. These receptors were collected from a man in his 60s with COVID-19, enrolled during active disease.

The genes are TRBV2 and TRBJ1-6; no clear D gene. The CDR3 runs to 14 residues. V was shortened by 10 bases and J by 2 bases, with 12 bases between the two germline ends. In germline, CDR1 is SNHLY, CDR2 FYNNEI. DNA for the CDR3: TGTGCCATCAAAGGCGGGGCCTATAATTCACCCCTCCACTTT. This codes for CAIKGGAYNSPLHF.

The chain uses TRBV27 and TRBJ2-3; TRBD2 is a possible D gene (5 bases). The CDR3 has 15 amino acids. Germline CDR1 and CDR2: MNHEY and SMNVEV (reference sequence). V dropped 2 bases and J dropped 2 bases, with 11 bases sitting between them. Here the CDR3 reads CASSLRRAVTDTQYF. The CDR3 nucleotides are TGTGCCAGCAGTTTAAGGCGGGCCGTCACAGATACGCAGTATTTT.

The CDR3 spells CASSLTGDGNTIYF. For the CDR3, the DNA is TGTGCCAGCAGCCTGACAGGGGACGGAAACACCATATATTTT. The V and J genes are TRBV4-2 and TRBJ1-3; 8 bases align to TRBD1. The germline V gene encodes CDR1 LGHNA and CDR2 YNFKEQ. Trimming cost V 4 bases and J 4 bases; bases outside gene matches: 3. CDR3 length: 14 amino acids.

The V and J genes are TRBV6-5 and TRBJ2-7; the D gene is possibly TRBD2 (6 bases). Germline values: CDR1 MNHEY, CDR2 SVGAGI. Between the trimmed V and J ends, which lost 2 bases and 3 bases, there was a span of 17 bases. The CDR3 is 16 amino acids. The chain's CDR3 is CASSYGPSGGIYEQYF. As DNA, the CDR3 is TGTGCCAGCAGTTACGGCCCTTCTGGGGGGATCTACGAGCAGTACTTC.

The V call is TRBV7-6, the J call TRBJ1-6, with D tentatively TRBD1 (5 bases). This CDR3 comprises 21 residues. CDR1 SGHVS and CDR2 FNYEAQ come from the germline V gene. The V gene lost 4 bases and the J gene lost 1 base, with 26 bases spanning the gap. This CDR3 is CASSSFARSQFGGSYNSPLHF. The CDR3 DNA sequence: TGTGCCAGCAGCTCCTTCGCCAGGAGCCAGTTCGGGGGATCCTATAATTCACCCCTCCACTTT.

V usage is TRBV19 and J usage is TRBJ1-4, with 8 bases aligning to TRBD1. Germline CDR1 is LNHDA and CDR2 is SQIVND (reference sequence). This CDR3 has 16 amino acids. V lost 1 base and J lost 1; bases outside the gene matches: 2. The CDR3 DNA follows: TGTGCCAGTAGTATAGGCGGACAGGGAACTAATGAAAAACTGTTTTTT. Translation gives CASSIGGQGTNEKLFF.

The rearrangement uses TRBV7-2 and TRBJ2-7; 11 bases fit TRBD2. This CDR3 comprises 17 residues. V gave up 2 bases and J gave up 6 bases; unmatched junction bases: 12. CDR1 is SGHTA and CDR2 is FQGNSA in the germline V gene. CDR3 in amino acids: CASSLIRSWLAGGEQYF. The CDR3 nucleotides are TGTGCCAGCAGCTTAATTCGATCGTGGCTAGCGGGAGGCGAGCAGTACTTC. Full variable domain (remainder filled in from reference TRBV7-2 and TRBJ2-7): GAGVSQSPSNKVTEKGKDVELRCDPISGHTALYWYRQSLGQGLEFLIYFQGNSAPDKSGLPSDRFSAERTGGSVSTLTIQRTQQEDSAVYLCASSLIRSWLAGGEQYFGPGTRLTVT.

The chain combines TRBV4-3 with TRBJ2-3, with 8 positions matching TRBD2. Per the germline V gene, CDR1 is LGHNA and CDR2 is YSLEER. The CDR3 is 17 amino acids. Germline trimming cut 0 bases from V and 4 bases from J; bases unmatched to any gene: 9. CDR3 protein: CASSQDRGLVASDTQYF. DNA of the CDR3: TGCGCCAGCAGCCAAGATAGGGGACTAGTGGCTTCAGATACGCAGTATTTT.

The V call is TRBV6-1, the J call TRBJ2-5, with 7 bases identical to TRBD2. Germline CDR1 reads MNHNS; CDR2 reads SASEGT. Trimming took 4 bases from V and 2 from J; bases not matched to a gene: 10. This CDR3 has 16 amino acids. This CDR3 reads CASSAVASGDQETQYF. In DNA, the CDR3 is TGTGCCAGCAGTGCAGTCGCCAGCGGGGATCAAGAGACCCAGTACTTC.

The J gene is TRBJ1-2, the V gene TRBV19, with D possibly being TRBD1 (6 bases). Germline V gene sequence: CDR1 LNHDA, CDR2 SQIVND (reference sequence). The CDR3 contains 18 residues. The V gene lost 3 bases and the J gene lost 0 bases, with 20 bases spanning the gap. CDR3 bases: TGTGCCAGTAGTATTGACAGGACAGTTCTTCAATCTAACTATGGCTACACCTTC. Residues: CASSIDRTVLQSNYGYTF. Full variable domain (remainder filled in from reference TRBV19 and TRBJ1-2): DGGITQSPKYLFRKEGQNVTLSCEQNLNHDAMYWYRQDPGQGLRLIYYSQIVNDFQKGDIAEGYSVSREKKESFPLTVTSAQKNPTAFYLCASSIDRTVLQSNYGYTFGSGTRLTVV.